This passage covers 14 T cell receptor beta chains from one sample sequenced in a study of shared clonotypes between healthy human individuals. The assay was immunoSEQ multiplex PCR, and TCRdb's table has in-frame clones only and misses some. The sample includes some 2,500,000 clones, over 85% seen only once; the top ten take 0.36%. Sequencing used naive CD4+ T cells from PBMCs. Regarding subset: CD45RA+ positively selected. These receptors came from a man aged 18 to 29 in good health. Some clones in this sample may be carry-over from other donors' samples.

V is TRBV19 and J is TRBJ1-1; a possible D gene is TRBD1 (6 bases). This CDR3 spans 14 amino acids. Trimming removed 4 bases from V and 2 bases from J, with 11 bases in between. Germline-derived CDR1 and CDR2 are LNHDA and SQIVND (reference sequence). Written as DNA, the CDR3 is TGTGCCAGTAGTAGCGGACAGAGTAACACTGAAGCTTTCTTT. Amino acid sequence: CASSSGQSNTEAFF.

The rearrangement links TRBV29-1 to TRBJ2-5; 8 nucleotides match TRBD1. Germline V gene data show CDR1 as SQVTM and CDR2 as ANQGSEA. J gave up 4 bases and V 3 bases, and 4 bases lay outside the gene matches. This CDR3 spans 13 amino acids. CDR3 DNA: TGCAGCGTTGACAGGGGGCCGCGAGAGACCCAGTACTTC. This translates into CSVDRGPRETQYF.

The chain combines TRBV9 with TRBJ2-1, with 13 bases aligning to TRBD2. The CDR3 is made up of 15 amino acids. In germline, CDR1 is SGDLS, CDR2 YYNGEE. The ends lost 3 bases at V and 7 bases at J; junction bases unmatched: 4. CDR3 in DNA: TGTGCCAGCAGCGGAGGGGGACTAGCGGGAAATGAGCAGTTCTTC. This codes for CASSGGGLAGNEQFF.

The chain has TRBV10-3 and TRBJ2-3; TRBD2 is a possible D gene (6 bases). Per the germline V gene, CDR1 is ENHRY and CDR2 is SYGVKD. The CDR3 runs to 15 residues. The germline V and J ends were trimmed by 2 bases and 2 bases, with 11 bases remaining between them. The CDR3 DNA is TGTGCCATCAGTGAGCCAAGCGGGTACACAGATACGCAGTATTTT. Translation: CAISEPSGYTDTQYF.

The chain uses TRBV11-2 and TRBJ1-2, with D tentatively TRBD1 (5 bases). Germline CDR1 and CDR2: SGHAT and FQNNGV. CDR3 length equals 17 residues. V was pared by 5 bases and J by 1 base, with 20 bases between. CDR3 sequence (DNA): TGTGCCAGCAGCGCGGGACGCGGGGCCCTCTTTAACTATGGCTACACCTTC. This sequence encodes CASSAGRGALFNYGYTF.

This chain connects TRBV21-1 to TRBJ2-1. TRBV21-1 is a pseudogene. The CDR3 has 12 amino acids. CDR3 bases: TGTGCCCGAATGGACGTCTACAATGAGCAGTTCTTC. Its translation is CARMDVYNEQFF.

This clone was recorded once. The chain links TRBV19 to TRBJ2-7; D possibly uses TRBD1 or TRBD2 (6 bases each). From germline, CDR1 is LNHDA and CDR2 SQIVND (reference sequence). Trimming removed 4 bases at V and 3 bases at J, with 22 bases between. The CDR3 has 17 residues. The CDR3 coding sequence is TGTGCCAGTAGTACCTACCTGGGGGCGGGATCTGGCTACGAGCAGTACTTC. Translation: CASSTYLGAGSGYEQYF. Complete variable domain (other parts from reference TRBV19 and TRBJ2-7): DGGITQSPKYLFRKEGQNVTLSCEQNLNHDAMYWYRQDPGQGLRLIYYSQIVNDFQKGDIAEGYSVSREKKESFPLTVTSAQKNPTAFYLCASSTYLGAGSGYEQYFGPGTRLTVT.

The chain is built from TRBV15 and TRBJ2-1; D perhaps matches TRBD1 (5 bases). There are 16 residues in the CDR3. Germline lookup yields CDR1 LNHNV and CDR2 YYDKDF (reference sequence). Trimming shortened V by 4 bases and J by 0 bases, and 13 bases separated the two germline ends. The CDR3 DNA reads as TGTGCCACCAGCACCCCCAAGGGGTCCTCCTACAATGAGCAGTTCTTC. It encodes CATSTPKGSSYNEQFF.

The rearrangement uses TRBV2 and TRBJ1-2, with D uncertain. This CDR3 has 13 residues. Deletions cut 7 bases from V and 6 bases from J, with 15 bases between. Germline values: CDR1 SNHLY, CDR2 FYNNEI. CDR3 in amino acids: CASNIRERDGYTF. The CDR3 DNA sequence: TGTGCCAGCAACATACGAGAGAGGGATGGCTACACCTTC.

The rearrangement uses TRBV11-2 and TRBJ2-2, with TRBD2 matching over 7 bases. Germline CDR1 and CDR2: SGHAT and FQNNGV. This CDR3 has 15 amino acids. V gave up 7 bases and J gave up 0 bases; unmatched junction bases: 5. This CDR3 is CASKGTTANTGELFF. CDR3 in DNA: TGTGCCAGCAAGGGGACTACTGCGAACACCGGGGAGCTGTTTTTT.

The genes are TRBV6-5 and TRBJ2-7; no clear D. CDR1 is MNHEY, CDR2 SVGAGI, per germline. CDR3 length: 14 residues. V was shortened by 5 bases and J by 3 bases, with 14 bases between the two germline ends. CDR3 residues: CASSKTFTGYEQYF. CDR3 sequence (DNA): TGTGCCAGCAGTAAGACATTTACGGGCTACGAGCAGTACTTC.

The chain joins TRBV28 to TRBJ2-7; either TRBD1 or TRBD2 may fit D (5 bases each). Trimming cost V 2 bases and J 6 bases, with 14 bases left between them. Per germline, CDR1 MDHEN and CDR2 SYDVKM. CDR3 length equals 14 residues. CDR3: CASSLGGPIVEQYF. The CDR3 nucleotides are TGTGCCAGCAGTTTAGGGGGACCGATTGTCGAGCAGTACTTC. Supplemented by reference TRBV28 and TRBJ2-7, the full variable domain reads DVKVTQSSRYLVKRTGEKVFLECVQDMDHENMFWYRQDPGLGLRLIYFSYDVKMKEKGDIPEGYSVSREKKERFSLILESASTNQTSMYLCASSLGGPIVEQYFGPGTRLTVT.

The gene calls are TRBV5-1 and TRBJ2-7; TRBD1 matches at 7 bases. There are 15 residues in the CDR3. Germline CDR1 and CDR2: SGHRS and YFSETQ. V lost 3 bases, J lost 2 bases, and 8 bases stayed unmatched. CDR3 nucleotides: TGCGCCAGCAGCTCCATCCGGGACAGAACCTACGAGCAGTACTTC. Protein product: CASSSIRDRTYEQYF.

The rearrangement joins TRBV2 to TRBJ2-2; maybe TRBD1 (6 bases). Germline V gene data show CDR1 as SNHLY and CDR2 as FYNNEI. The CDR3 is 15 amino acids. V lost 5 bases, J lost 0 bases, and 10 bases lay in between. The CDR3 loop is CASSSQGTNTGELFF. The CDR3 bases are TGTGCCAGCAGTTCACAGGGAACGAACACCGGGGAGCTGTTTTTT. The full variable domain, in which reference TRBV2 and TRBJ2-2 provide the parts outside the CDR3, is EPEVTQTPSHQVTQMGQEVILRCVPISNHLYFYWYRQILGQKVEFLVSFYNNEISEKSEIFDDQFSVERPDGSNFTLKIRSTKLEDSAMYFCASSSQGTNTGELFFGEGSRLTVL.